This T cell receptor beta chain was obtained from a study of blood T cell repertoires in COVID-19. Overall study context: Samples taken during acute and convalescent COVID-19 were collected in the United States, Italy and Spain. Nucleic acid was either cDNA or gDNA, and it came from T cells, B-cell-depleted T cells, or PBMCs.

Patients at the Seattle site were enrolled during active infection and followed longitudinally. J was trimmed by 3 bases and V by 0 bases; bases with no gene match: 10. From germline, CDR1 is SGHTA and CDR2 FQGNSA. The length of the CDR3 is 17 residues. Per the original methods: Using reference gene primer amplification, nucleated cell counts were estimated. TCRdb keeps only in-frame clones here, not all; method: immunoSEQ multiplex PCR. Clonal size and the V and J genes are those of that table, whereas D and trimming came from the DNA. The table shows roughly 150,000 clones, with around 89% occurring only once.

The receptor comes from a man aged 18-30 years with COVID-19, enrolled during active disease. V is TRBV7-2 and J is TRBJ2-7; TRBD2 matches 8 bases. Sequenced material: peripheral blood. CDR3 amino acids: CASSLAPGGRPGYEQYF. CDR3 DNA sequence: TGTGCCAGCAGCTTAGCGCCGGGAGGGCGGCCGGGCTACGAGCAGTACTTC.